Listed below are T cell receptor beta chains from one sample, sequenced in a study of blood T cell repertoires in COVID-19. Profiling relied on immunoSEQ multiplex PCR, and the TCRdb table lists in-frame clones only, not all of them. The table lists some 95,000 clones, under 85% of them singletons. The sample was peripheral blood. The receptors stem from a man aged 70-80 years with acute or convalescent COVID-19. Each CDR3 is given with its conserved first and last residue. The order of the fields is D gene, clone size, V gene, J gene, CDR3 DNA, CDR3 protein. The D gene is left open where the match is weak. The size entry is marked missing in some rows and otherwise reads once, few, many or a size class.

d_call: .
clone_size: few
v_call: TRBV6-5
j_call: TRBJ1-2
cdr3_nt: TGTGCCAGCAGGGCGGCTAACTATGGCTACACCTTC
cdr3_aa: CASRAANYGYTF

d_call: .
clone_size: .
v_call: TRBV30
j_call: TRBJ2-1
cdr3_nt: TGTGCCTGGAGTAGTCGGGCGGGACTCCTCACCTACAATGAGCAGTTCTTC
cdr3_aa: CAWSSRAGLLTYNEQFF

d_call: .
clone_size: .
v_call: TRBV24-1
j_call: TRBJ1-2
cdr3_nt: TGTGCCACCAGTGGGGATTACAGGCATGGCTACACCTTC
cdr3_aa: CATSGDYRHGYTF

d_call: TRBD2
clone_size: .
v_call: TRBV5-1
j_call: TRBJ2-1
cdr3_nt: TGCGCCAGCAGATGGGATCGGGGGGAGGACCTTAGCTCCTACAATGAGCAGTTCTTC
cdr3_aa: CASRWDRGEDLSSYNEQFF

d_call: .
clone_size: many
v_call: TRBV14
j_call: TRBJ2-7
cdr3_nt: TGTGCCAGCAGCCAAAGGGCGAGGAGGTCCGAGCAGTACTTC
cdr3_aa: CASSQRARRSEQYF

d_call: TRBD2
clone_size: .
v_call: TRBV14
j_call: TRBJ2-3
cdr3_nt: TGTGCCAGCAGCCCGGGACTAGCGGTTAGCACAGATACGCAGTATTTT
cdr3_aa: CASSPGLAVSTDTQYF

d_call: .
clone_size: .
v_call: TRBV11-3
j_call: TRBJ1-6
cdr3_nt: TGTGCCAGCAGCTTAGGGGGGGATTCACCCCTCCACTTT
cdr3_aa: CASSLGGDSPLHF

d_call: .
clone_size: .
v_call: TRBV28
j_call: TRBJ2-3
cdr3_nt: TGTGCCAGCAGTTTTTCCGACAGTCGAACAGATACGCAGTATTTT
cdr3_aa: CASSFSDSRTDTQYF

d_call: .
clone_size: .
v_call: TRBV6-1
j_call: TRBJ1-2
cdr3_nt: TGTGCCAGCAGTGAAGGTCTGAGAAGCACAGTTGTCTATGGCTACACCTTC
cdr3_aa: CASSEGLRSTVVYGYTF

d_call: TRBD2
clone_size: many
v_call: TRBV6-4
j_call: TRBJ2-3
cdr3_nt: TGTGCCAGCAGTGCCATTAGCGGGAGAGGAACAGATACGCAGTATTTT
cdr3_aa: CASSAISGRGTDTQYF

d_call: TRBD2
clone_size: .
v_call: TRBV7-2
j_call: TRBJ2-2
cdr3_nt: TGTGCCAGCAGCTCCCGACTAGCGGTTAACACCGGGGAGCTGTTTTTT
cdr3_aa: CASSSRLAVNTGELFF

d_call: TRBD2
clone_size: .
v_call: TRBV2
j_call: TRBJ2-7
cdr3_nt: TGTGCCAGCAGTGAACGGGGGCTGGTCAGACGGGAGGGTTACGAGCAGTACTTC
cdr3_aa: CASSERGLVRREGYEQYF

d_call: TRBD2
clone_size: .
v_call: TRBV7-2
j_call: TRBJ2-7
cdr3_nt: TGTGCCACCTCGCCCCGAGTGGGTCTAGCGGGAGCCTACGAGCAGTACTTC
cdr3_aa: CATSPRVGLAGAYEQYF

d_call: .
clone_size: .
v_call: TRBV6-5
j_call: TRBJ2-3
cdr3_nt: TGTGCCAGCAGTTCGGTTATCTGGTCTAGCACAGATACGCAGTATTTT
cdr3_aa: CASSSVIWSSTDTQYF

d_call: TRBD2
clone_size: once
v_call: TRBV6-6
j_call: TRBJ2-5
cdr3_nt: TGTGCCAGCGAGAACCGACTAGCGGGACCCCAAGAGACCCAGTACTTC
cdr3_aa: CASENRLAGPQETQYF

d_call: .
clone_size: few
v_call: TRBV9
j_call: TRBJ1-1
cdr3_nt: TGTGCCAGCAGCATCAACCCAGACAGGTCGAACACTGAAGCTTTCTTT
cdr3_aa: CASSINPDRSNTEAFF

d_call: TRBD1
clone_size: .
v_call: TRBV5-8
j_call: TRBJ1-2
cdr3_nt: TGTGCCAGCAGCCCGTGGGGACAGGGGGCAAACTATGGCTACACCTTC
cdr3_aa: CASSPWGQGANYGYTF

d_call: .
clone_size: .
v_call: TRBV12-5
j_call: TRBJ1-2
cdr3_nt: TGTGCTAGTGGTTTGTTGGGGGCGAGCTATGGCTACACCTTC
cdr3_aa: CASGLLGASYGYTF

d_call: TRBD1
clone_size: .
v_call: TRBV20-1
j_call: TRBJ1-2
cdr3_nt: TGCAGTGCTAGTGAGGGACAGGGAGGCTATGGCTACACCTTC
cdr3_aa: CSASEGQGGYGYTF

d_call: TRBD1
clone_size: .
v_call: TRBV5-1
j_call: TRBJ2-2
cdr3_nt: TGCGCCAGCAGCCTGGCGACAGGGGACACCGGGGAGCTGTTTTTT
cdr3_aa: CASSLATGDTGELFF

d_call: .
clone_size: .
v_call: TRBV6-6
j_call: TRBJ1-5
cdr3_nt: TGTGCCAGCAGTCTGCGGGGGAATCAGCCCCAGCATTTT
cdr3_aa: CASSLRGNQPQHF

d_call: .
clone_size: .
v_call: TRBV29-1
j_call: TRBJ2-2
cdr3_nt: TGCAGCGTTGATCGGCAGGGGAAAGTCGGGGAGCTGTTTTTT
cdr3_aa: CSVDRQGKVGELFF

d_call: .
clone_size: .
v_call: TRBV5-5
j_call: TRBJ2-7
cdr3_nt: TGTGCCAGCAGCTTCACCCGCGACTCCTACGAGCAGTACTTC
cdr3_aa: CASSFTRDSYEQYF

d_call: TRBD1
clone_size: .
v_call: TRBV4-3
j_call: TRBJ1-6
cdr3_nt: TGCGCCAGCAGCCAAGGACTGACAGGGGTTAATTCACCCCTCCACTTT
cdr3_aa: CASSQGLTGVNSPLHF

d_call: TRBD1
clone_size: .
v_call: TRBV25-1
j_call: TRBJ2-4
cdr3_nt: TGTGCCAGCAGTGAGAGGGGGCGGCCTGGGGACATTCAGTACTTC
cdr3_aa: CASSERGRPGDIQYF

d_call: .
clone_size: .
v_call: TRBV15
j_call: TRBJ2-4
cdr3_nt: TGTGCCACCAGCAGTAATAGTCCCAAAAACATTCAGTACTTC
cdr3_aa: CATSSNSPKNIQYF

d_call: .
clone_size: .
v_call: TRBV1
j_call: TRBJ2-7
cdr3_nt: TGCACCAGCAGCCAAGATGTAGGATGGCAGGGGTTCTCCTACGAGCAGTACTTC
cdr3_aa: CTSSQDVGWQGFSYEQYF

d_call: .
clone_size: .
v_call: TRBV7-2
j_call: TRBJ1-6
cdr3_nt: TGTGCCAGCAGCGCCAGGGAGCGGGGTAATTCACCCCTCCACTTT
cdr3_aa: CASSARERGNSPLHF

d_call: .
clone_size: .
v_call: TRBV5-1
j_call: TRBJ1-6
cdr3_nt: TGCGCCAGCAGCTTGGAACGCGGGGTCTATAATTCACCCCTCCACTTT
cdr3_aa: CASSLERGVYNSPLHF

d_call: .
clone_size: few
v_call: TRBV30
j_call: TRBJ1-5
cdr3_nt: TGTGCCTTATCGACTCAACCAAATCAGCCCCAGCATTTT
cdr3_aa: CALSTQPNQPQHF

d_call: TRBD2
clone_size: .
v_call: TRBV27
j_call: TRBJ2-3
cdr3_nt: TGTGCCAGCAGTTTCGCGGGACTAGCGGGGGGTGGAGATACGCAGTATTTT
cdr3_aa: CASSFAGLAGGGDTQYF

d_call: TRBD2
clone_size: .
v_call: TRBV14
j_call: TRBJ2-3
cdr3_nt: TGTGCCAGCAGCCCGAACTTAGCGGGGCCGTACACAGATACGCAGTATTTT
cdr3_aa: CASSPNLAGPYTDTQYF

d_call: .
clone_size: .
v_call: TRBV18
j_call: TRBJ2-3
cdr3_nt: TGTGCCAGCTCGACTGACACAGATACGCAGTATTTT
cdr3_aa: CASSTDTDTQYF

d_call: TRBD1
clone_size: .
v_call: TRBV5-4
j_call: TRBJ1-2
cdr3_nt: TGTGCCAGCAGCTTCACAGGGGGTGAGCGTGGCTACACCTTC
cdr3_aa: CASSFTGGERGYTF

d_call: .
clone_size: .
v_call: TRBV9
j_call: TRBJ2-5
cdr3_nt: TGTGCCAGCAGCGTAGCGGGAGAGAGTCGAGAGACCCAGTACTTC
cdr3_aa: CASSVAGESRETQYF

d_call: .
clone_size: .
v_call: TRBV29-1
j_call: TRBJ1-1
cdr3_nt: TGCAGCGTACAGACAGAATTGAACACTGAAGCTTTCTTT
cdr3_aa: CSVQTELNTEAFF

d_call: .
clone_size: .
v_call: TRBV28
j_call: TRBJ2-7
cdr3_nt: TGTGCCAGCAGTTTTATCGGGGGCGAGCAGTACTTC
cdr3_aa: CASSFIGGEQYF

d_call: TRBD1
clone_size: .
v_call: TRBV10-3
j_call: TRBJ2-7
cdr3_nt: TGTGCCATCAGTGAGAGTCGCAGGGGGCGGGCTGAGGAGCAGTACTTC
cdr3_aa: CAISESRRGRAEEQYF

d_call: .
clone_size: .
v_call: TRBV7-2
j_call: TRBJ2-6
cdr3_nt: TGTGCCAGCAGCTTAGCCGCGGCTTCAGGGGCCAACGTCCTGACTTTC
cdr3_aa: CASSLAAASGANVLTF

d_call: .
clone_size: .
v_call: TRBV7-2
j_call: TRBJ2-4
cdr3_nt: TGTGCCAGCAGCTCCATAAACAGAAAAAACATTCAGTACTTC
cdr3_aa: CASSSINRKNIQYF

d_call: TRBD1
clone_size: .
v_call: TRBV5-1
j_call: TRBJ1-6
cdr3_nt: TGCGCCAGCAGCACCGGGACAGGGCTTTCACCCCTCCACTTT
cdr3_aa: CASSTGTGLSPLHF

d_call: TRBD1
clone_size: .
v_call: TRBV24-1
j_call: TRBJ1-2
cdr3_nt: TGTGCCACACAGGGGGCTAATGGCTACACCTTC
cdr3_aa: CATQGANGYTF

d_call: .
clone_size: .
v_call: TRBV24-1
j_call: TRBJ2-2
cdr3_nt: TGTGCCACCCAGGTCGGCGGGGGCTACACCGGGGAGCTGTTTTTT
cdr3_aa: CATQVGGGYTGELFF

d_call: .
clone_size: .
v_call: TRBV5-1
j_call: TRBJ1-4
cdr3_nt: TGCGCCAGCAGCTTGGTCGTTAATGAAAAACTGTTTTTT
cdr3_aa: CASSLVVNEKLFF

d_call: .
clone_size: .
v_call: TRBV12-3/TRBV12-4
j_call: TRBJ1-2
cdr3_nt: TGTGCCAGCAGTTTGGGGGGAGTTGGAGGCTACACCTTC
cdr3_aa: CASSLGGVGGYTF

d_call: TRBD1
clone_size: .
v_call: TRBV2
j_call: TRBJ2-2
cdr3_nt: TGTGCCAGCAGTGTTTCGGGGACAGGGGCCACCGGGGAGCTGTTTTTT
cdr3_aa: CASSVSGTGATGELFF

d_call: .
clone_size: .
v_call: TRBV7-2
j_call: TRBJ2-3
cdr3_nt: TGTGCCAGCAGCGCCCAGTCAGATACGCAGTATTTT
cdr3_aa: CASSAQSDTQYF

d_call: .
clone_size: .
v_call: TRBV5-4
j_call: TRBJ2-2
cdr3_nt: TGTGCCAGCAGCTTGTTAGCGACGAACACCGGGGAGCTGTTTTTT
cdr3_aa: CASSLLATNTGELFF

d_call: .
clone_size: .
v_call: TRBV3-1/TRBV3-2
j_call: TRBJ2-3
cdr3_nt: TGTGCCAGCAGCCGATGGGGGACTAGCACAGATACGCAGTATTTT
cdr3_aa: CASSRWGTSTDTQYF

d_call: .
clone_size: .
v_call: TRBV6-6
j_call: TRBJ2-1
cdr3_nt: TGTGCCAGCAGACTGCTTTGGTGGTTCTTC
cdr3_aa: CASRLLWWFF